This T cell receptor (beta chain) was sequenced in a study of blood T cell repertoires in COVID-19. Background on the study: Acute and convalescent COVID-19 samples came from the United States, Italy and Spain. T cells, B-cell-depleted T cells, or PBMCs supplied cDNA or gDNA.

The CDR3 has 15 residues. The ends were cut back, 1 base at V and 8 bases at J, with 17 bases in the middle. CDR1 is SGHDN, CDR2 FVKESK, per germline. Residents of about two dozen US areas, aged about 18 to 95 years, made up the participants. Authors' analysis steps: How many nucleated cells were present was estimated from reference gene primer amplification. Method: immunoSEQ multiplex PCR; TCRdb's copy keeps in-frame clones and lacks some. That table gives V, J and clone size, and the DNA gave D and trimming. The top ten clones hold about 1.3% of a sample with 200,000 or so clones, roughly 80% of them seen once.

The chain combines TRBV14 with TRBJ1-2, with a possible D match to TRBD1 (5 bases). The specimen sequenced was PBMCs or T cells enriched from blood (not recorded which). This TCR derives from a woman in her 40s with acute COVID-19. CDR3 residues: CASSQGRHRMEGYTF. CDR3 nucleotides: TGTGCCAGCAGCCAAGGTCGGCACAGGATGGAAGGCTACACCTTC.